These 32 T cell receptor beta chains originate from one sample sequenced in a study of spatial heterogeneity in lung cancer. Stated time point: sample taken at primary tumor resection. From tumor, nontumor lung or frozen PBMC, whole RNA was taken unsorted for sequencing. TCRdb fed the 5' RACE reads into MiXCR, producing one record per CDR3 protein. The sample includes roughly 7,000 distinct CDR3 sequences, roughly 6.4% of them seen just once. Sample: PBMCs, taken at surgery. The source is a male donor with early-stage non-small cell lung cancer.

This clonotype occurred many times. With the library built for alpha chains, this beta chain is off target and its frequency is not meaningful. This chain connects TRBV6-6 to TRBJ1-2, with D perhaps matching TRBD1 (5 bases). Per the germline V gene, CDR1 is MNHNY and CDR2 is SVGAGI (reference sequence). Trimming removed 2 bases at V and 2 bases at J, with 9 bases between. The CDR3 loop spans 14 amino acids. CDR3 region: CASSYRDGNYGYTF. DNA of the CDR3: TGTGCCAGCAGTTACCGGGACGGCAACTATGGCTACACCTTC.

This clonotype is classed as medium-sized. For a library built for alpha chains, this beta chain is a stray read; little rests on its size. The V and J genes are TRBV5-6 and TRBJ2-2; TRBD2 aligns across 9 bases. With V trimmed by 3 bases and J by 1 base, 4 bases remained unmatched. From germline, CDR1 is SGHDT and CDR2 YYEEEE. The CDR3 loop spans 16 amino acids. The CDR3 nucleotides are TGTGCCAGCAGCTCCAGGACTAGCGAGAACACCGGGGAGCTGTTTTTT. It codes for CASSSRTSENTGELFF. Full variable domain (outside the CDR3, taken from reference TRBV5-6 and TRBJ2-2): DAGVTQSPTHLIKTRGQQVTLRCSPKSGHDTVSWYQQALGQGPQFIFQYYEEEERQRGNFPDRFSGHQFPNYSSELNVNALLLGDSALYLCASSSRTSENTGELFFGEGSRLTVL.

Sample share makes this clonotype large. Found in a library prepared for alpha chains, this beta chain is an off-target read, and its abundance has little meaning. The chain employs TRBV30 and TRBJ2-2, with 7 bases identical to TRBD2. V lost 3 bases, J lost 2 bases, and 3 bases stayed unmatched. Germline V gives CDR1 GTSNPN, CDR2 SVGIG (reference sequence). CDR3 size: 14 residues. CDR3 DNA: TGTGCCTGGAGCGCTAGCGGTAACACCGGGGAGCTGTTTTTT. Its translation: CAWSASGNTGELFF.

This clonotype was seen repeatedly, ten times or more. Since the library was made to target alpha chains, this beta chain is a stray read and its abundance is not meaningful. The chain combines TRBV7-9 with TRBJ1-6, with D tentatively TRBD1 (5 bases). Germline V CDR1 and CDR2: SEHNR, FQNEAQ (reference sequence). The CDR3 is made up of 14 amino acids. V was clipped by 5 bases and J by 10 bases, with 15 bases between them. The CDR3 DNA follows: TGTGCCAGCAGCAAAAGGGTTTGGGGCTCACCCCTCCACTTT. Translating gives CASSKRVWGSPLHF.

On this clonotype itself: This beta chain was picked up by a library intended for alpha chains and is off target, so its count carries little meaning. V usage is TRBV10-1 and J usage is TRBJ2-5, with 10 nucleotides matching TRBD1. After removal of 6 bases from V and 5 bases from J, the junction contained 9 bases not matched to a gene. The CDR3 loop spans 15 amino acids. Germline V gene data show CDR1 as WNHNN and CDR2 as SYGVQD (reference sequence). The CDR3 nucleotides read TGCGCCAGCAGCATCGGACAGGGGGTTGGGGAGACCCAGTACTTC. It is translated as CASSIGQGVGETQYF.

This clonotype was recorded at least ten times. The size of this beta chain means little, since it is a stray read in a library made for alpha chains. V usage is TRBV20-1 and J usage is TRBJ2-7; D perhaps matches TRBD2 (6 bases). The V end was cut by 3 bases, the J end by 4 bases, with 16 bases between. Germline assignment: CDR1 DFQATT and CDR2 SNEGSKA (reference sequence). The length of the CDR3 is 14 residues. The CDR3 reads CSASLAWGDYEQYV. The CDR3 DNA reads as TGCAGTGCTAGTCTCGCCTGGGGGGATTACGAGCAGTACGTC.

This clonotype was observed many times. Since it is a stray read in a library aimed at alpha chains, this beta chain has a size that is not meaningful. The V and J genes are TRBV28 and TRBJ2-1; 10 bases are a match to TRBD1. V gave up 5 bases and J gave up 3 bases; unmatched junction bases: 4. Germline V gives CDR1 MDHEN, CDR2 SYDVKM. The CDR3 loop spans 15 amino acids. CDR3 in DNA: TGTGCCAGCAGTGGGACAGGGGTTATCTACAATGAGCAGTTCTTC. This sequence encodes CASSGTGVIYNEQFF.

This clonotype was counted ten times or more. This beta chain came through as a stray read in a library set up for alpha chains, and its size says little. The chain combines TRBV2 with TRBJ2-5; 9 bases align to TRBD1. The V and J ends lost 3 bases and 5 bases, in that order; junction bases with no gene match: 7. The CDR3 sequence is 15 residues long. The V gene's germline CDR1 is SNHLY and CDR2 FYNNEI. In nucleotides, the CDR3 is TGTGCCAGCAGTGATGACACCGGGACAGGGGAGACCCAGTACTTC. Protein product: CASSDDTGTGETQYF.

This clonotype was found many times. The library was designed around alpha chains, so this beta chain is a stray read whose abundance carries little weight. J is TRBJ2-5 and V is TRBV11-2; D possibly matches TRBD1 or TRBD2 (6 bases each). V was clipped by 3 bases and J by 0 bases, with 8 bases between them. Germline V lookup: CDR1 SGHAT, CDR2 FQNNGV. The length of the CDR3 is 14 residues. The CDR3 here is CASSFGGHQETQYF. The DNA of the CDR3 is TGTGCCAGCAGCTTCGGGGGCCACCAAGAGACCCAGTACTTC.

This clonotype was counted many times. A library made for alpha chains picked up this beta chain off target, so its size means little. This sequence joins TRBV28 and TRBJ2-3; TRBD2 agrees at 8 bases. The V segment lost 6 bases and the J segment 3 bases; nucleotides outside the gene matches: 5. Germline CDR1 MDHEN, CDR2 SYDVKM. This CDR3 is built from 14 residues. Here the CDR3 DNA reads TGTGCCAGCAGGGTCGAGCGGGAGACAGATACGCAGTATTTT. Amino acid sequence: CASRVERETDTQYF.

A remark on this clonotype: In a library made to pick up alpha chains, this beta chain is a stray read with a size that means little. The chain uses TRBV19 and TRBJ1-5; no firm D call. V dropped 1 base and J dropped 4 bases, with 5 bases sitting between them. Germline V gene data show CDR1 as LNHDA and CDR2 as SQIVND (reference sequence). This CDR3 is built from 13 residues. CDR3 bases: TGTGCCAGTAGTATAGGTCGGAATCAGCCCCAGCATTTT. Translated: CASSIGRNQPQHF.

This clonotype has at least ten counts. In a library made to pick up alpha chains, this beta chain is a stray read with a size that means little. This chain links TRBV7-2 with TRBJ1-1, with 11 nucleotides matching TRBD1. CDR3 size: 15 residues. From germline, CDR1 is SGHTA and CDR2 FQGNSA. Trimming took 3 bases from V and 2 from J; bases not matched to a gene: 2. CDR3 sequence reads: CASSFRTGGNTEAFF. DNA for the CDR3: TGTGCCAGCAGCTTCCGGACAGGGGGCAACACTGAAGCTTTCTTT.

This clonotype occurred many times. The size of this beta chain means little, since it is a stray read in a library made for alpha chains. The V call is TRBV10-3, the J call TRBJ2-5; 7 positions match TRBD1. The germline V gene has CDR1 ENHRY and CDR2 SYGVKD. This CDR3 region has 15 residues. J was trimmed by 4 bases and V by 5 bases; bases with no gene match: 10. CDR3: CAISKTTGQAETQYF. In DNA, the CDR3 is TGTGCCATCAGTAAGACGACAGGGCAGGCAGAGACCCAGTACTTC.

In this sample, this clonotype turned up many times. This beta chain turned up in a library designed for alpha chains; as an off-target read, its abundance says little. The chain combines TRBV11-2 with TRBJ2-1, with 8 bases that match TRBD2. Germline V gene sequence: CDR1 SGHAT, CDR2 FQNNGV. The V gene end was trimmed by 4 bases and the J gene end by 3 bases; junction bases not matched to a gene: 5. This CDR3 has 15 amino acids. Written as DNA, the CDR3 is TGTGCCAGCAGCTCCGGACTAGCCGGCTACAATGAGCAGTTCTTC. This gives the protein CASSSGLAGYNEQFF.

This clonotype was recorded many times. With the library built for alpha chains, this beta chain is off target and its frequency is not meaningful. The V gene is TRBV28, the J gene TRBJ2-1, with D possibly TRBD2 on 5 matching bases. The germline gives CDR1 MDHEN, CDR2 SYDVKM. The CDR3 spans 14 residues. V gave up 8 bases and J gave up 6 bases, with 17 bases separating them. CDR3 region: CASGGLGPANEQFF. The DNA for the CDR3 is TGTGCCAGCGGCGGGTTAGGGCCGGCCAATGAGCAGTTCTTC.

Only a few counts were recorded for this clonotype. This beta chain is a stray read from a library made for alpha chains; its abundance is not meaningful. The chain recombines TRBV7-9 with TRBJ2-7; no definite D call. Trimming took 1 base from V and 7 from J, leaving 14 bases between them. CDR3 length equals 14 residues. Germline V gene lookup returns CDR1 SEHNR and CDR2 FQNEAQ (reference sequence). The CDR3 region has the DNA TGTGCCAGCAGCTTAGGGGGATCTCAAAGGGAGCAGTACTTC. Amino acid sequence: CASSLGGSQREQYF. The variable domain in full, completed from reference TRBV7-9 and TRBJ2-7, reads DTGVSQNPRHKITKRGQNVTFRCDPISEHNRLYWYRQTLGQGPEFLTYFQNEAQLEKSRLLSDRFSAERPKGSFSTLEIQRTEQGDSAMYLCASSLGGSQREQYFGPGTRLTVT.

Of note for this clonotype: The size of this beta chain means little, since it is a stray read in a library made for alpha chains. The chain links TRBV28 to TRBJ2-5; no definite D call. CDR3 length equals 12 residues. Trimming pared 5 bases from V and 10 bases from J, leaving 14 bases between. Germline values: CDR1 MDHEN, CDR2 SYDVKM. CDR3 sequence (DNA): TGTGCCAGCAGTACCTTGGACCTCTTCCAGTACTTC. Translating gives CASSTLDLFQYF.

There are many counts of this clonotype. This beta chain is a stray read from a library made for alpha chains; its abundance is not meaningful. V is TRBV5-1 and J is TRBJ1-1, with TRBD1 matching 8 bases. With 4 bases clipped from V and 4 bases from J, the junction kept 12 bases outside the gene matches. Looked up from germline, CDR1 is SGHRS and CDR2 is YFSETQ. This CDR3 has 16 amino acids. The CDR3 bases are TGCGCCAGCAGCCGAGGGGCAGGGGGCGCGAGCACTGAAGCTTTCTTT. Its protein is CASSRGAGGASTEAFF. The complete variable domain, with remaining parts taken from reference TRBV5-1 and TRBJ1-1, reads KAGVTQTPRYLIKTRGQQVTLSCSPISGHRSVSWYQQTPGQGLQFLFEYFSETQRNKGNFPGRFSGRQFSNSRSEMNVSTLELGDSALYLCASSRGAGGASTEAFFGQGTRLTVV.

This clonotype appeared many times. This beta chain lies outside the target of a library built for alpha chains; its clone size means little. V usage is TRBV5-1 and J usage is TRBJ2-7; D may be TRBD1 (5 bases). V was trimmed by 1 base and J by 4 bases, leaving 12 bases between them. This CDR3 comprises 14 residues. Germline values: CDR1 SGHRS, CDR2 YFSETQ. In nucleotides, the CDR3 is TGCGCCAGCAGCTTGTCCACAGGCGATTACGAGCAGTACTTC. Protein: CASSLSTGDYEQYF. Using reference TRBV5-1 and TRBJ2-7 for the parts outside the CDR3, the full variable domain is KAGVTQTPRYLIKTRGQQVTLSCSPISGHRSVSWYQQTPGQGLQFLFEYFSETQRNKGNFPGRFSGRQFSNSRSEMNVSTLELGDSALYLCASSLSTGDYEQYFGPGTRLTVT.

This clonotype was picked up many times. This beta chain lies outside the target of a library built for alpha chains; its clone size means little. The gene calls are TRBV19 and TRBJ2-3; D unclear. Germline V CDR1 and CDR2: LNHDA, SQIVND (reference sequence). V lost 9 bases to trimming and J lost 6 bases, with 25 bases between them. CDR3 length equals 16 residues. The CDR3 bases are TGTGCCAGGGTCCCAGGTCCTATCGAGTCTTGGGATACGCAGTATTTT. Protein: CARVPGPIESWDTQYF.

This clonotype was counted between two and nine times. In a library made to pick up alpha chains, this beta chain is a stray read with a size that means little. CDR3 bases: TGTGCCAGCAGTTTAGGCGTACAGGGAGGTGAGCAGTTCTTC. This codes for CASSLGVQGGEQFF. The chain links TRBV12-3 or TRBV12-4 to TRBJ2-1; D may be TRBD1 or TRBD2 (6 bases each). V gave up 1 base and J gave up 9 bases, with 13 bases separating them. The CDR3 extends over 14 amino acids.

This clonotype was seen only a few times. A library prepared for alpha chains yielded this beta chain as an off-target read; its size is of little meaning. The chain carries TRBV6-5 and TRBJ2-3; D gene uncertain. Germline assignment: CDR1 MNHEY and CDR2 SVGAGI. This CDR3 is built from 15 residues. V lost 0 bases to trimming and J lost 1 base, with 8 bases between them. Here the CDR3 reads CASSYSGLRTDTQYF. The CDR3 DNA is TGTGCCAGCAGTTACTCAGGGCTTCGCACAGATACGCAGTATTTT.

About this clonotype itself: This beta chain turned up in a library designed for alpha chains; as an off-target read, its abundance says little. The rearrangement uses TRBV7-9 and TRBJ2-4; TRBD2 matches 7 bases. Per the germline V gene, CDR1 is SEHNR and CDR2 is FQNEAQ (reference sequence). V shed 4 bases and J 1 base; nucleotides not matched to a gene: 4. The CDR3 runs 15 residues. The CDR3 protein is CASSSSRGAKNIQYF. The CDR3 DNA sequence: TGTGCCAGCAGCTCCTCGCGGGGGGCCAAAAACATTCAGTACTTC.

This clonotype was found many times. This beta chain represents an off-target read in a library built for alpha chains; its size is of limited meaning. The rearrangement links TRBV5-1 to TRBJ1-3; D gene unclear. The length of the CDR3 is 14 residues. Germline V lookup: CDR1 SGHRS, CDR2 YFSETQ. The V gene lost 0 bases and the J gene lost 0 bases, with 4 bases spanning the gap. In DNA, the CDR3 is TGCGCCAGCAGCTTGGGGAACTCTGGAAACACCATATATTTT. As protein: CASSLGNSGNTIYF.

In this sample, this clonotype turned up many times. Found in a library prepared for alpha chains, this beta chain is an off-target read, and its abundance has little meaning. The CDR3 DNA sequence: TGTGCCACCAGCAGAGAAAGGGCGAGGGTAAACTCACCCCTCCACTTT. Its protein product is CATSRERARVNSPLHF. J is TRBJ1-6 and V is TRBV15; D is undetermined. CDR1 is LNHNV and CDR2 is YYDKDF in the germline V gene (reference sequence). The CDR3 contains 16 residues. Trimming took 0 bases from V and 10 from J, leaving 16 bases between them.

The sample holds many counts of this clonotype. For a library built for alpha chains, this beta chain is a stray read; little rests on its size. The chain combines TRBV5-1 with TRBJ1-6; D unclear. The CDR3 has 13 amino acids. Germline-derived CDR1 and CDR2 are SGHRS and YFSETQ. The germline V and J ends were trimmed by 5 bases and 10 bases, with 13 bases remaining between them. The DNA of the CDR3 is TGCGCCAGCAGGGTGTTCGATGGCTCACCCCTCCACTTT. Amino acid sequence: CASRVFDGSPLHF.

In its sample, this clonotype was seen many times. Found in a library prepared for alpha chains, this beta chain is an off-target read, and its abundance has little meaning. CDR3 in DNA: TGCGCCAGCAACTTCCTTCCCCCCGAGCAGTACTTC. Its translation is CASNFLPPEQYF. The chain uses TRBV5-1 and TRBJ2-7, with D hard to call. Germline CDR1 is SGHRS and CDR2 is YFSETQ. The CDR3 spans 12 residues. The ends were cut back, 6 bases at V and 6 bases at J, with 13 bases in the middle.

In this sample, this clonotype is medium-sized. This beta chain lies outside the target of a library built for alpha chains; its clone size means little. The chain recombines TRBV7-8 with TRBJ2-3, with 7 positions matching TRBD2. The CDR3 consists of 14 residues. CDR1 SGHVS and CDR2 FQNEAQ come from the germline V gene. After removal of 3 bases from V and 5 bases from J, the junction contained 5 bases not matched to a gene. CDR3 DNA sequence: TGTGCCAGCAGCTTTAATACGGGGGGAGATACGCAGTATTTT. Encoded protein: CASSFNTGGDTQYF.

This clonotype is medium-sized in the sample. In a library made to pick up alpha chains, this beta chain is a stray read with a size that means little. The V gene is TRBV11-2, the J gene TRBJ2-5, with D hard to call. The CDR3 contains 13 residues. The V gene lost 5 bases and the J gene lost 5 bases, with 12 bases spanning the gap. CDR1 and CDR2 (germline): SGHAT, FQNNGV. CDR3 amino acids: CASSHGRGETQYF. CDR3 bases: TGTGCCAGCAGCCACGGACGAGGCGAGACCCAGTACTTC.

This clonotype occurred many times. Little can be read into the size of this beta chain, an off-target read in a library designed for alpha chains. This chain uses TRBV6-5 with TRBJ1-5; possible D gene TRBD1, 6 bases. The V gene's germline CDR1 is MNHEY and CDR2 SVGAGI. V was cut by 4 bases and J by 4 bases, with 14 bases left in between. The CDR3 sequence is 15 residues long. DNA for the CDR3: TGTGCCAGCAGTTCCGGCGGGGGCCTGAATCAGCCCCAGCATTTT. It encodes CASSSGGGLNQPQHF.

This clonotype was seen ten or more times. The library was prepared for alpha chains; this beta chain is a stray read, so its frequency means little. This sequence joins TRBV6-6 and TRBJ2-2, with TRBD1 identical over 9 bases. Germline lookup yields CDR1 MNHNY and CDR2 SVGAGI (reference sequence). Losses at the gene ends were 6 bases for V and 6 bases for J; bases not matched to a gene: 8. The CDR3 runs to 15 residues. Here the CDR3 reads CASSPGQGGPGELFF. The CDR3, as DNA: TGTGCCAGCAGCCCGGGACAGGGAGGGCCCGGGGAGCTGTTTTTT.

Many counts were recorded for this clonotype. A library made for alpha chains picked up this beta chain off target, so its size means little. The chain employs TRBV28 and TRBJ2-3; 7 bases are shared with TRBD1. From germline, CDR1 is MDHEN and CDR2 SYDVKM. J was trimmed by 2 bases and V by 4 bases; bases with no gene match: 6. CDR3 length: 15 residues. CDR3 DNA sequence: TGTGCCAGCAGTTCCCTGACAGGGTTCACAGATACGCAGTATTTT. Translating it yields CASSSLTGFTDTQYF.